Following are 9 T cell receptor beta chains from one sample sequenced in a study of human T cells and chemical hapten exposure (dated by TCRdb to the early 2020s). The library was produced with RACE. TCRdb lists the instrument as NextSeq 500. TCRdb reworked the public reads: Q25 trimming with fastp, MiXCR clone assembly, productive beta chains retained. When rows share a CDR3 protein, they turn into one entry using the most common DNA and genes. The sample includes about 380,000 distinct CDR3 sequences, with roughly 5.3% observed a single time. The ten largest clones capture 2.5% to 3% of the sample. In light of the paper, this sample's time point label describes: pre-sensitization, week 0. In light of the paper, this sample's treatment or condition label describes: therapeutic diphenylcyclopropenone sensitization with weekly scalp DPC. Specimen: whole blood, collected in connection with sensitization to the hapten diphenylcyclopropenone (DPC). These receptors all stem from a woman between 50 and 59 years old with alopecia areata. Some clones in this sample may be carry-over from other donors' samples.

This clonotype was counted at least ten times. The V call is TRBV3-1, the J call TRBJ2-1; D remains ambiguous. V dropped 4 bases and J dropped 9 bases, with 7 bases sitting between them. The CDR3 covers 11 residues. Germline V gene sequence: CDR1 LGHDT, CDR2 YNNKEL (reference sequence). Here the CDR3 reads CASSRPGEQFF. As DNA, the CDR3 is TGTGCCAGCAGCCGTCCGGGTGAGCAGTTCTTC.

This clonotype turned up a few times. The J gene is TRBJ2-7, the V gene TRBV1; the table's TRBD1 call for D was not verified on the DNA. TRBV1 corresponds to a pseudogene. The CDR3 covers 23 residues. CDR3 nucleotides: TGCACCAGCAGCCCGGTTTCAGGGACAGGGAATCTTAGCTGTCGTAGGAGCTCCTACGAGCAGTACTTC. Translation gives CTSSPVSGTGNLSCRRSSYEQYF.

The rearrangement joins TRBV7-9 to TRBJ2-3; 9 bases align to TRBD2. Germline CDR1 is SEHNR and CDR2 is FQNEAQ (reference sequence). This CDR3 spans 15 amino acids. Trimming at V came to 2 bases and at J to 6 bases, leaving 6 bases not matched to a gene. The CDR3 sequence is CASSLPAGGPDTQYF. CDR3 bases: TGTGCCAGCAGCTTACCTGCGGGAGGGCCTGATACGCAGTATTTT.

There are many counts of this clonotype. V gene TRBV4-2 combines with J gene TRBJ2-7, with D uncertain. The germline V gene has CDR1 LGHNA and CDR2 YNFKEQ. Trimming left V 1 base short and J 2 bases short, with 3 bases between. This CDR3 region has 12 residues. CDR3 DNA sequence: TGTGCCAGCAGCCAAGGGGCCTACGAGCAGTACTTC. It yields the protein CASSQGAYEQYF.

This clonotype was seen a handful of times. The genes are TRBV12-3 or TRBV12-4 and TRBJ2-1; 7 bases are shared with TRBD2. The J segment lost 9 bases and the V segment lost 7 bases, leaving 3 bases of the junction unmatched. There are 11 residues in the CDR3. As DNA, the CDR3 is TGTGCCAGCACGCGGGAGTTTGAGCAGTTCTTC. As protein: CASTREFEQFF.

This clonotype was observed at least ten times. The gene calls are TRBV6-6 and TRBJ2-7; a weak D match, TRBD1 (5 bases). Trimming took 2 bases from V and 7 from J, leaving 18 bases between them. The germline gives CDR1 MNHNY, CDR2 SVGAGI (reference sequence). This CDR3 has 15 amino acids. CDR3 amino acids: CASSYPYRLAREQYF. In nucleotides, the CDR3 is TGTGCCAGCAGTTACCCATACAGGCTTGCGAGGGAGCAGTACTTC.

This clonotype was counted ten times or more. The chain links TRBV10-3 to TRBJ1-3; D gene ambiguous. The CDR3 totals 13 residues. Germline loops: CDR1 ENHRY, CDR2 SYGVKD. The V end lost 3 bases, the J end lost 9 bases, and 12 bases lay between the germline ends. CDR3 bases: TGTGCCATCAGTGACGGGGTCCGGGGCACCATATATTTT. Translation gives CAISDGVRGTIYF.

This clonotype was seen at least ten times. The chain couples TRBV4-1 to TRBJ2-5, with 10 bases fitting TRBD2. The CDR3 spans 17 residues. CDR1 MGHRA and CDR2 YSYEKL come from the germline V gene. V dropped 4 bases and J dropped 2; count of bases not matched to a gene: 10. In DNA, the CDR3 is TGCGCCAGCAGCCGTCTCCCGGGACTAGCGTTTCAAGAGACCCAGTACTTC. This encodes CASSRLPGLAFQETQYF.

This clonotype was found many times. V usage is TRBV18 and J usage is TRBJ1-1, with D perhaps TRBD1 (6 bases). V was cut by 8 bases and J by 1 base, with 11 bases left in between. CDR3 size: 13 residues. Germline loops: CDR1 KGHSH, CDR2 LQKENI. The CDR3 DNA is TGTGCCAGCAGTCCACAGGGGAACACTGAAGCTTTCTTT. This codes for CASSPQGNTEAFF.